The 8 T cell receptor beta chains in this list originate from one sample, sequenced in a study of shared T cell receptors in the human thymus. The method was immunoSEQ multiplex PCR; TCRdb's version includes in-frame clones alone and lacks a portion of them. This sample carries about 660,000 clones, approximately 90% of them seen once, and the ten largest clones take around 0.0099%. This sample was also put to use in a study of human thymus T cells.

Sequencing was carried out using thymocytes. These receptor sequences come from a boy under three years old with a congenital heart defect.

The V call is TRBV15, the J call TRBJ2-7; 7 bases match TRBD1. CDR1 LNHNV and CDR2 YYDKDF come from the germline V gene (reference sequence). This CDR3 spans 14 amino acids. Unmatched junction bases numbered 0, after V lost 1 base and J lost 0 bases. This CDR3 reads CATSRGDSSYEQYF. CDR3 in DNA: TGTGCCACCAGCAGAGGGGACAGCTCCTACGAGCAGTACTTC.

The chain has TRBV15 and TRBJ1-5; no clear D. The CDR3 runs to 17 residues. Looked up from germline, CDR1 is LNHNV and CDR2 is YYDKDF (reference sequence). Between the trimmed V and J ends, which lost 0 bases and 2 bases, there was a span of 14 bases. For the CDR3, the DNA is TGTGCCACCAGCAGAGAATGGTCCCCGCGAGGCAATCAGCCCCAGCATTTT. It specifies CATSREWSPRGNQPQHF.

The rearrangement uses TRBV29-1 and TRBJ2-1; TRBD2 matches at 8 bases. CDR3 length equals 23 residues. V was clipped by 7 bases and J by 4 bases; unmatched bases: 36. From germline, CDR1 is SQVTM and CDR2 ANQGSEA. The chain's CDR3 is CSARGAGGADTADPTNRYNEQFF. For the CDR3, the DNA is TGCAGCGCCCGGGGCGCGGGGGGCGCGGATACGGCGGATCCTACGAACAGGTACAATGAGCAGTTCTTC.

The chain joins TRBV7-2 to TRBJ2-7, with D possibly TRBD1 on 6 matching bases. This CDR3 comprises 16 residues. Trimming took 7 bases from V and 5 from J, leaving 24 bases between them. Per the germline V gene, CDR1 is SGHTA and CDR2 is FQGNSA. The DNA for the CDR3 is TGTGCCAGCACCCTAATGCGCCACAGGGATAAGCACGAGCAGTACTTC. This translates into CASTLMRHRDKHEQYF.

A remark on this clone: Within the sample, other DNA sequences also encode this same CDR3. The chain employs TRBV11-2 and TRBJ2-1; D call uncertain. CDR1 and CDR2 (germline): SGHAT, FQNNGV. The germline V and J ends were trimmed by 1 base and 6 bases, with 4 bases remaining between them. The CDR3 is 12 residues long. CDR3 region: CASSLASNEQFF. DNA of the CDR3: TGTGCCAGCAGCTTAGCCAGCAATGAGCAGTTCTTC.

The V gene is TRBV4-1, the J gene TRBJ1-4; D possibly corresponds to TRBD1 (5 bases). The CDR3 runs 16 residues. Germline V gene sequence: CDR1 MGHRA, CDR2 YSYEKL. Trimming took 4 bases from V and 4 from J, leaving 16 bases between them. Here the CDR3 reads CASSLRGGAGNEKLFF. The CDR3 DNA reads TGCGCCAGCAGCCTCCGGGGAGGGGCGGGTAATGAAAAACTGTTTTTT.

The CDR3 sequence is CASSPWFGTSSYNEQFF. CDR3 nucleotides: TGTGCCAGCTCACCCTGGTTCGGCACTAGCTCCTACAATGAGCAGTTCTTC. The chain is built from TRBV18 and TRBJ2-1; D perhaps matches TRBD2 (5 bases). The CDR3 length is 17 residues. V lost 3 bases to trimming and J lost 0 bases, with 15 bases between them. CDR1 is KGHSH, CDR2 LQKENI, per germline.

J is TRBJ2-1 and V is TRBV13, with 11 bases aligning to TRBD2. Per the germline V gene, CDR1 is PRHDT and CDR2 is FYEKMQ (reference sequence). The CDR3 consists of 17 residues. Trimming cost V 4 bases and J 5 bases; bases outside gene matches: 10. DNA of the CDR3: TGTGCCAGCAGCTCCGGACTAGCGGGTAATCCTCACAATGAGCAGTTCTTC. Protein product: CASSSGLAGNPHNEQFF.